Presented here are 13 T cell receptor beta chains from one specimen sequenced in a study of Ad26.COV2.S vaccination and SARS-CoV-2 variants. Libraries were prepared by immunoSEQ multiplex PCR; TCRdb keeps only in-frame clonotypes and omits some of them. The table lists 380,000 or so clones, about 85% of them singletons. Treatment defined: roughly 19 received Ad26.COV2.S at low or high dose, single or two shots; 5 received placebo; per-sample allocation not given. Day 63 following the first vaccine or placebo injection was when the samples were taken. The sample here was peripheral blood, taken in a trial of Ad26.COV2.S vaccine versus placebo. All receptors derive from a person between 18 and 65 years old who received the Ad26.COV2.S COVID-19 vaccine or a placebo.

The chain has TRBV11-3 and TRBJ2-1; possibly TRBD1 or TRBD2 for D (5 bases each). From germline, CDR1 is SGHNT and CDR2 YENEEA. Trimming removed 4 bases from V and 10 bases from J, with 14 bases in between. The CDR3 is 13 amino acids. CDR3: CASSSSLGVEQFF. The CDR3 DNA follows: TGTGCCAGCAGCTCCTCCTTGGGGGTGGAGCAGTTCTTC.

The DNA of the CDR3 is TGTGCCAGTAGTGACAGGGCCTTCGACCAACTGTTTTTT. Its translation is CASSDRAFDQLFF. The chain uses TRBV19 and TRBJ1-4, with 7 nucleotides matching TRBD1. This CDR3 region has 13 residues. V was pared by 5 bases and J by 12 bases, with 9 bases of the junction left unmatched. The germline gives CDR1 LNHDA, CDR2 SQIVND (reference sequence).

The chain links TRBV27 to TRBJ2-3, with unresolved D. V was shortened by 0 bases and J by 0 bases, with 4 bases between the two germline ends. The CDR3 extends over 14 amino acids. CDR1 and CDR2 from the germline V gene are MNHEY and SMNVEV (reference sequence). The CDR3 protein is CASSLSLSTDTQYF. The CDR3 coding sequence is TGTGCCAGCAGTTTATCGCTGAGCACAGATACGCAGTATTTT.

V gene TRBV2 combines with J gene TRBJ2-5; TRBD1 matches at 7 bases. The CDR3 totals 12 residues. V was pared by 7 bases and J by 6 bases, with 5 bases of the junction left unmatched. In germline, CDR1 is SNHLY, CDR2 FYNNEI. The CDR3 coding sequence is TGTGCCAGCAAGGGGGCCGGGAAGACCCAGTACTTC. Translating gives CASKGAGKTQYF.

The chain couples TRBV19 to TRBJ2-7; 8 bases line up with TRBD1. This CDR3 comprises 14 residues. J gave up 2 bases and V 6 bases, and 6 bases lay outside the gene matches. The germline gives CDR1 LNHDA, CDR2 SQIVND (reference sequence). CDR3 DNA: TGTGCCAGTAGCTATCAGGGGGCTCCCTACGAGCAGTACTTC. As protein: CASSYQGAPYEQYF.

The chain employs TRBV11-1 and TRBJ2-5; the D gene could be TRBD1 or TRBD2 (6 bases each). Looked up from germline, CDR1 is SGHAT and CDR2 is FQDESV (reference sequence). This CDR3 region has 11 residues. V lost 10 bases and J lost 7, with 13 bases in between. CDR3 sequence: CATTKGGTQYF. CDR3 DNA sequence: TGTGCCACTACGAAGGGGGGGACCCAGTACTTC.

The chain combines TRBV4-3 with TRBJ2-1; D possibly uses TRBD1 or TRBD2 (5 bases each). Trimming cost V 3 bases and J 5 bases, with 14 bases left between them. The CDR3 has 15 residues. The germline V gene has CDR1 LGHNA and CDR2 YSLEER. DNA of the CDR3: TGCGCCAGCAGCCACCATCGGGGCAGGGACAATGAGCAGTTCTTC. Its protein is CASSHHRGRDNEQFF.

The rearrangement links TRBV6-2 or TRBV6-3 to TRBJ2-1, with D perhaps matching TRBD2 (5 bases). The germline CDR1 and CDR2 sequences are MNHEY and SVGEGT. V was cut by 0 bases and J by 5 bases, with 8 bases left in between. The CDR3 spans 14 residues. In DNA form, the CDR3 reads TGTGCCAGCAGTTACTCAGGGAGAGACAATGAGCAGTTCTTC. It yields the protein CASSYSGRDNEQFF.

CDR3 in amino acids: CASSLRRSNTGELFF. The CDR3 DNA sequence: TGTGCCAGCAGCTTGAGGCGCTCCAACACCGGGGAGCTGTTTTTT. The rearrangement joins TRBV11-2 to TRBJ2-2; D uncertain. In germline, CDR1 is SGHAT, CDR2 FQNNGV. The CDR3 sequence is 15 residues long. V shed 3 bases and J shed 2 bases, with 10 bases lying between them.

This chain connects TRBV5-1 to TRBJ2-1; 8 nucleotides line up with TRBD2. The CDR3 runs 16 residues. Trimming cost V 0 bases and J 4 bases; bases outside gene matches: 6. The germline V gene encodes CDR1 SGHRS and CDR2 YFSETQ. The CDR3 coding sequence is TGCGCCAGCAGCTTGGATCCCAGCGGGAGTTACAATGAGCAGTTCTTC. Protein: CASSLDPSGSYNEQFF.

The chain is built from TRBV9 and TRBJ2-3; 7 nucleotides align to TRBD2. CDR1 is SGDLS, CDR2 YYNGEE, per germline. CDR3 size: 16 residues. The junction had 12 bases not matched to a gene; V was cut back by 5 bases and J by 3 bases. CDR3 protein: CASSIGAGRGTDTQYF. The CDR3 DNA reads as TGTGCCAGCAGTATAGGAGCGGGAAGAGGGACAGATACGCAGTATTTT. The full variable domain, its missing parts supplied by reference TRBV9 and TRBJ2-3, is DSGVTQTPKHLITATGQRVTLRCSPRSGDLSVYWYQQSLDQGLQFLIQYYNGEERAKGNILERFSAQQFPDLHSELNLSSLELGDSALYFCASSIGAGRGTDTQYFGPGTRLTVL.

A note on this clone: Its ends do not fully match the called genes, so a read error is possible. V gene TRBV30 combines with J gene TRBJ1-2; D uncertain. Germline CDR1 GTSNPN, CDR2 SVGIG (reference sequence). The length of the CDR3 is 13 residues. The CDR3 sequence is CAWSHNLALVHHF. The CDR3 region has the DNA TGTGCCTGGAGTCACAATCTCGCCCTCGTACACCACTTC. The full variable domain, its missing parts supplied by reference TRBV30 and TRBJ1-2, is SQTIHQWPATLVQPVGSPLSLECTVEGTSNPNLYWYRQAAGRGLQLLFYSVGIGQISSEVPQNLSASRPQDRQFILSSKKLLLSDSGFYLCAWSHNLALVHHFGSGTRLTVV.

This sequence joins TRBV7-3 and TRBJ2-3, with 11 bases that match TRBD2. Germline CDR1 and CDR2: SGHTA and FQGTGA. The CDR3 extends over 17 amino acids. V trimming: 5 bases; J trimming: 0 bases; junction bases outside the gene matches: 7. The CDR3 DNA follows: TGTGCCAGCAGCCCCAGACTAGCGGGACTTAGCACAGATACGCAGTATTTT. Amino acid sequence: CASSPRLAGLSTDTQYF.